Reported below is one T cell receptor beta chain. The antigen is unknown. It was with 60 Vbeta and 13 Jbeta primers that the PCR ran. Study processing details: Later work found 80 million to 85 million unique TCR beta chains, with some 11 million shared. Assay: immunoSEQ multiplex PCR; the TCRdb copy retains only in-frame clones and omits some. V, J and clone size reflect that table, while D and trimming were determined from the DNA. The sample yields under 100,000 clones, more than 60% seen once. Germline-derived CDR1 and CDR2 are SGDLS and YYNGEE. CDR3 length: 16 residues. After removal of 3 bases from V and 6 bases from J, the junction contained 8 bases not matched to a gene. The data were obtained in a study of cytomegalovirus exposure and HLA in healthy donors. Study results and limitations: A later analysis linked a missense variant in DCLRE1C to the trimming of TCR beta V and J genes. Some public TCRs appeared in many individuals, while most sequences were rare. Upon later analysis, HLA-associated TCR beta chains proved more clonally expanded than other, equally common chains.

The sample taken for sequencing was PBMCs. The TCR originated in a human donor in good health. This chain connects TRBV9 to TRBJ2-2; 10 nucleotides align to TRBD2. This CDR3 is CASSERAGGPAGELFF. In DNA form, the CDR3 reads TGTGCCAGCAGCGAGCGAGCGGGAGGGCCGGCCGGGGAGCTGTTTTTT.